This TCR beta chain was documented in a study of OX40 agonist ivuxolimab in advanced cancers. Study-wide points: Expanded peripheral T cell antigen specificity was not determined. In general, CD8+ T cells held more expanded clones than CD4+ did, on average. Those patients achieving a partial response at 0.1-3.0 mg/kg showed among the lowest clonal expansion.

Produced via immunoSEQ multiplex PCR; TCRdb's table is partial and in-frame only. This repertoire shows about 58,000 clones, roughly 89% found once; its top ten account for 0.77%. This clone was detected a few times. Antigen: not known. The CDR3 is 16 amino acids. In germline, CDR1 is LGHNA, CDR2 YNFKEQ. V was cut by 2 bases and J by 5 bases, with 18 bases left in between. This sample comprised CD4+ or CD8+ T cells sorted from blood, obtained in a trial of the OX40 agonist ivuxolimab. The chain uses TRBV4-2 and TRBJ1-1; possibly TRBD1 for D (6 bases). This receptor was taken from an adult with an advanced solid tumor such as melanoma, head and neck, liver or kidney cancer. CDR3 DNA: TGTGCCAGCAGCCAACCTAGCCAGGGGAAGGGGACTGAAGCTTTCTTT. Its translation: CASSQPSQGKGTEAFF.